This T cell receptor beta chain originates from a study of T cells after yellow fever vaccination. In TCRdb, the 5' RACE reads were re-called with MiXCR into one record per CDR3 protein. The sample lists 500,000 to 650,000 distinct CDR3 sequences; 17% were seen once. CDR1 is MNHEY, CDR2 SVGEGT, per germline. This CDR3 comprises 13 residues. V lost 8 bases and J 8 bases, leaving 18 bases between the germline ends. In its sample, this clonotype was seen a few times. The gene calls are TRBV6-2 or TRBV6-3 and TRBJ1-2, with D perhaps TRBD1 (6 bases). The sample here was PBMCs, taken around 5 days after the first yellow fever vaccination. The sequence was collected from a young man who received the YFV17D yellow fever vaccine. CDR3 amino acids: CASFDPGAHGYTF. The CDR3 DNA reads as TGTGCCAGCTTCGACCCGGGGGCGCACGGCTACACCTTC.